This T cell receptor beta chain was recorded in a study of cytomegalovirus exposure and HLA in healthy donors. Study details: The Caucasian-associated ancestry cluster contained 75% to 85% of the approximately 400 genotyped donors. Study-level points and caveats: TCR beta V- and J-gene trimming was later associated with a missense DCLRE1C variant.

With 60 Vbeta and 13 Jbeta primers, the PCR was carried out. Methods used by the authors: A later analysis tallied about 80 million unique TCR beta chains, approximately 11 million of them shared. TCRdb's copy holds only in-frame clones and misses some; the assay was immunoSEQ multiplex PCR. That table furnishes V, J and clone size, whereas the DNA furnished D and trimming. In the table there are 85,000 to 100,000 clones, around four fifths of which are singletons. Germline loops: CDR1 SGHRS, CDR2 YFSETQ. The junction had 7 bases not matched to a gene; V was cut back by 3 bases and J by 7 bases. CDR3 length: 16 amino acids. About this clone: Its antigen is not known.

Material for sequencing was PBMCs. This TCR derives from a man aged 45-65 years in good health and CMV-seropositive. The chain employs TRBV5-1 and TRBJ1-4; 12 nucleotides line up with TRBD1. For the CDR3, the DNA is TGCGCCAGCAGCTATGAAGGGACAGGGGGCGGTGAAAAACTGTTTTTT. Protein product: CASSYEGTGGGEKLFF.